The clone carrying this T cell receptor beta chain was found a few times. The germline V gene encodes CDR1 ENHRY and CDR2 SYGVKD. Trimming removed 1 base at V and 5 bases at J, with 9 bases between. This CDR3 region has 13 residues. A TCRbeta library incorporating unique molecular identifiers was prepared. TCRdb independently ran MiXCR on the PCR reads; one entry per CDR3 protein. The profile shows some 550,000 distinct CDR3 sequences, about 17% of them singletons. This specimen comes from a study of T-cell reconstitution after alpha-beta-depleted transplantation in children. The sample here was PBMCs from the stem cell graft donor, taken from the stem cell graft. The sequence came from a human donor who donated a stem cell graft to a child with acute lymphoblastic leukemia. V usage is TRBV10-3 and J usage is TRBJ2-7; D unclear. Written as DNA, the CDR3 is TGTGCCATCAGTGAGTTAGATCCTGACGAGCAGTACTTC. It encodes CAISELDPDEQYF.